This T cell receptor beta chain was recovered during a study of blood T cell repertoires in COVID-19. For the study at large: From T cells, B-cell-depleted T cells, or PBMCs came the material, which was cDNA or gDNA.

The CDR3 extends over 15 amino acids. Trimming removed 2 bases at V and 3 bases at J, with 14 bases between. Germline V lookup: CDR1 SGHAT, CDR2 FQNNGV. This clone was seen only a few times. In the authors' methods: Researchers report that nucleated cell counts were estimated from reference gene primer amplification. The assay was immunoSEQ multiplex PCR, and TCRdb's table has in-frame clones only and misses some. From that table come the V and J calls and clone size; the DNA was used to work out D and trimming. The sample includes 200,000 or so clones, more than 85% of them seen just once. This TCR was sampled from a man between 65 and 80 years old with active or convalescent COVID-19. The chain combines TRBV11-2 with TRBJ2-7; weak D call: TRBD1 (6 bases). Input material: peripheral blood. CDR3 amino acids: CASSLNRDSLYEQYF. DNA for the CDR3: TGTGCCAGCAGCTTAAACAGGGATTCCCTCTACGAGCAGTACTTC.